Sequencing of this T cell receptor beta chain was carried out in a study of naive and memory T cell subsets. The germline V gene has CDR1 DFQATT and CDR2 SNEGSKA (reference sequence). V was pared by 2 bases and J by 2 bases, with 7 bases of the junction left unmatched. The CDR3 has 16 amino acids. This clonotype was seen a handful of times. Two oligonucleotides, mixed equimolar, formed the beta constant-region primer covering TRBC1 and TRBC2. TCRdb re-called the UMI-ligation and nested PCR reads through MiXCR, storing one row per CDR3 protein. The table records around 30,000 distinct CDR3 sequences, roughly 10% of them present only once.

The J gene is TRBJ2-7, the V gene TRBV20-1; TRBD2 matches at 12 bases. The source is a human donor in good health. The sample consisted of effector memory CD4+ T cells from blood. Subset: effector memory, CD45RA- CD27-. The CDR3 DNA reads as TGCAGTGCTAGATCGTTCGGACTAGCGGGACCCTACGAGCAGTACTTC. Translating it yields CSARSFGLAGPYEQYF.